This T cell receptor beta chain came from a study of Ad26.COV2.S vaccination and SARS-CoV-2 variants (dated by TCRdb to the early 2020s). Background on the whole study: Vaccine-arm donors came from COV1001, a multicentre, randomized, double-blind, placebo-controlled phase I-IIa trial of Ad26.COV2.S in healthy adults. Ad26.COV2.S was administered intramuscularly at a dose of 5x10^10 or 1x10^11 viral particles, either as one shot or as two shots given 56 days apart. The specificity and breadth of SARS-CoV-2-reactive T cell receptors after Ad26.COV2.S vaccination were assessed by TCRbeta repertoire sequencing. A total of about 30 samples were included in the TCR-sequenced set, comprising about 20 Ad26.COV2.S vaccine recipients, 5 placebo recipients and 8 SARS-CoV-2 convalescent individuals. Participants in the trial were split at random into five groups of five each, receiving low-dose or high-dose Ad26.COV2.S once or twice, or else placebo on both occasions. Throughout the experiments and outcome assessment, investigators stayed blinded to trial group allocation. The full study reports these points: According to the authors, total T cell responses may have been underestimated by the TCR breadth and depth analyses. The study was not powered for comparison of responses between vaccine doses or regimens. Spike-specific TCR breadth was higher in Ad26.COV2.S recipients than in placebo recipients (P = 0.0014). After vaccination, substantial breadth of spike-specific CD8+ and CD4+ T cell responses was reported. Non-spike TCR breadth was comparable between vaccine and placebo recipients, consistent with the vaccine containing only spike.

The immunoSEQ Assay was used to sequence TCRbeta CDR3 regions. After extraction, genomic DNA underwent amplification by bias-controlled multiplex PCR, followed by high-throughput sequencing. Under the source paper's analysis protocol: To quantify the absolute abundance of every unique TCRbeta CDR3 region, sequences were collapsed and filtered. T cell fraction was estimated by normalizing TCRbeta template counts to usable DNA, which was measured by amplifying reference genes present in all nucleated cells. Repertoire TCRs were annotated as SARS-CoV-2-specific when V gene, CDR3 amino acid sequence and J gene were exactly matched to a known reactive TCR set. The reference SARS-CoV-2 TCR set was derived from MIRA and filtered for enrichment in COVID-19-positive ImmuneCODE repertoires, a step that removed public or cross-reactive TCRs. Based on the MIRA antigens, annotated TCRs were further analysed at the level of specific ORF or position within ORF. Depth was the summed frequency of annotated unique rearrangements, while breadth was defined as annotated unique rearrangements over total unique productive rearrangements. Two-sided Wilcoxon rank-sum tests were applied when comparing TCR breadth between groups. As stored in TCRdb, this immuneACCESS dataset retains in-frame rearrangements with V and J assigned. A fraction of the clones does not appear; measured against another copy, unresolved V genes explain less than half of the discrepancy, and the remainder lacks a known reason. V, J and clone size derive from that table, while D and trimming were established from the DNA sequence. The sample table records some 520,000 clones; roughly 87% of these occur just once. 9.5% to 15% of the sample belongs to the ten largest clones.

Notes on this clone: Its antigen target is currently unknown. Per-nucleotide qualities are absent, and no much larger clonotype sits a single base away.

Reading the germline V gene (reference sequence) gives CDR1 MNHEY and CDR2 SMNVEV. V lost 5 bases and J lost 1 base, and the count of bases not matched to a germline gene is 3. Including the terminal cysteine and phenylalanine, the CDR3 comprises 15 residues. The read is trimmed to its CDR3 DNA, 45 bases read in frame from base 1. Explained via the paper, the treatment or condition label denotes: roughly 19 received Ad26.COV2.S at low or high dose, single or two shots; 5 received placebo; per-sample allocation not given. For vaccine and placebo recipients, the sequenced repertoires came from samples collected on day 63 after the first injection. Cohort 1b enrolled 25 or so adults aged 18-55 years at a single site in Boston, USA, between 29 July and 7 August 2020. Ad26.COV2.S was a replication-incompetent adenovirus type 26 vector expressing a prefusion-stabilized SARS-CoV-2 spike protein from the original Wuhan strain.

The clonotype originates from a person between 18 and 59 years old who received the Ad26.COV2.S COVID-19 vaccine or a placebo. This specimen was peripheral blood, taken in a trial of Ad26.COV2.S vaccine versus placebo. The sequence links TRBV27 to TRBJ2-2; 8 of the junction bases match TRBD1. Here is the DNA: TGTGCCAGCAGTGTAGGGACAGGGAACACCGGGGAGCTGTTTTTT. This encodes CASSVGTGNTGELFF.